This T cell receptor beta chain was sequenced in a study of blood T cell repertoires in COVID-19. Study summary: Acute-phase and convalescent COVID-19 samples originated in the United States, Italy and Spain.

Sequencing was performed with immunoSEQ multiplex PCR; in TCRdb, only in-frame clones are kept and a portion is missing. The data show roughly 240,000 clones, roughly 85% seen once. V dropped 1 base and J dropped 3 bases, with 17 bases sitting between them. This CDR3 has 16 residues. Germline CDR1 SGHRS, CDR2 YFSETQ. Sequences were obtained from peripheral blood. The chain combines TRBV5-1 with TRBJ2-7, with a weak D call TRBD2 (5 bases). This clonotype originated in a man over 45 with COVID-19, enrolled during active disease. The CDR3 DNA is TGCGCCAGCAGCTTGTTCTCCGGGGTACCCCTCTACGAGCAGTACTTC. This codes for CASSLFSGVPLYEQYF.